These 27 T cell receptor beta chains share one sample of origin, sequenced in a study of blood T cells in healthy people across ages. Next came a second PCR, run for about 7 to 12 cycles, which used a sample-barcoded 5' primer along with a J-beta primer mix. TCRdb re-derived calls from the 5' RACE reads in MiXCR, one entry per CDR3 protein. The sample carries 1.8 million or so distinct CDR3 sequences, about 39% recorded once. Sequenced material: blood. Every receptor here comes from a human donor in good health.

This clonotype turned up a few times. The genes are TRBV4-3 and TRBJ2-7, with a weak D call TRBD2 (5 bases). The J call is uncertain, as TRBJ2-5 better fits the DNA end. Germline CDR1 and CDR2: LGHNA and YSLEER. CDR3 length equals 15 residues. CDR3 protein: CASSQDLTEGETQYF. CDR3 DNA: TGCGCCAGCAGCCAAGATCTGACCGAGGGAGAGACCCAGTACTTC.

The chain has TRBV5-1 and TRBJ1-1; 10 bases are shared with TRBD1. Germline V CDR1 and CDR2: SGHRS, YFSETQ. The CDR3 runs 19 residues. V shed 3 bases, J shed 0 bases, and the junction held 14 bases outside the gene matches. The CDR3 bases are TGCGCCAGCAGCTCCCGGGACAGGGGCGGGGGTCCGATGAACACTGAAGCTTTCTTT. Protein: CASSSRDRGGGPMNTEAFF.

The chain combines TRBV19 with TRBJ2-1, with 12 nucleotides matching TRBD2. The CDR3 runs to 17 residues. V was clipped by 5 bases and J by 10 bases; unmatched bases: 15. Germline values: CDR1 LNHDA, CDR2 SQIVND (reference sequence). CDR3 protein: CASSSGRVLAGGQEQFF. In DNA form, the CDR3 reads TGTGCCAGTAGTTCCGGGCGTGTGCTAGCGGGGGGGCAGGAGCAGTTCTTC.

This clonotype showed up just a few times. V usage is TRBV10-3 and J usage is TRBJ1-2, with TRBD1 matching 8 bases. Germline-derived CDR1 and CDR2 are ENHRY and SYGVKD. Trimming at V came to 2 bases and at J to 8 bases, leaving 4 bases not matched to a gene. This CDR3 is built from 13 residues. Written as DNA, the CDR3 is TGTGCCATCAGTGAGCAGGGGGCGGGAGGCTACACCTTC. Protein: CAISEQGAGGYTF.

The rearrangement joins TRBV20-1 to TRBJ1-1; 9 bases match TRBD1. V was pared by 5 bases and J by 1 base, with 5 bases of the junction left unmatched. The CDR3 runs 14 residues. Germline CDR1 is DFQATT and CDR2 is SNEGSKA (reference sequence). DNA of the CDR3: TGCAGTGCTCGTACAGGGGGCCCGAACACTGAAGCTTTCTTT. It encodes CSARTGGPNTEAFF.

V is TRBV12-5 and J is TRBJ2-3; 7 nucleotides agree with TRBD1. The J segment lost 2 bases and the V segment lost 1 base, leaving 6 bases of the junction unmatched. Per germline, CDR1 LGHNT and CDR2 FRNRAP. The CDR3 has 16 residues. The CDR3 nucleotides read TGTGCTAGTGGTTTGGCCTCCGGGACAGACACAGATACGCAGTATTTT. The encoded protein is CASGLASGTDTDTQYF. The full variable domain, rest sourced from reference TRBV12-5 and TRBJ2-3, is DARVTQTPRHKVTEMGQEVTMRCQPILGHNTVFWYRQTMMQGLELLAYFRNRAPLDDSGMPKDRFSAEMPDATLATLKIQPSEPRDSAVYFCASGLASGTDTDTQYFGPGTRLTVL.

The chain has TRBV20-1 and TRBJ2-5; 15 bases match TRBD2. The J call may be in error: the DNA end matches TRBJ2-4 better. The CDR3 runs to 20 residues. Germline CDR1 is DFQATT and CDR2 is SNEGSKA (reference sequence). CDR3 in DNA: TGCAGTGCCCCATCCGAAAGGACTAGCGGGGGGGCCCGTGTCAAAAACATTCAGTACTTC. Its protein is CSAPSERTSGGARVKNIQYF.

V usage is TRBV20-1 and J usage is TRBJ2-3; 8 nucleotides line up with TRBD2. This CDR3 is built from 18 residues. V gave up 2 bases and J gave up 0 bases; unmatched junction bases: 13. In germline, CDR1 is DFQATT, CDR2 SNEGSKA (reference sequence). The CDR3 bases are TGCAGTGCTAGAAGGATAGGTGTTAGCGGGGTGAGCACAGATACGCAGTATTTT. Protein sequence: CSARRIGVSGVSTDTQYF.

This clonotype was seen ten or more times. At one boundary the junction diverges from the germline segment, which might be a read error. The CDR3 reads CSIETTGYGYTF. In DNA, the CDR3 is TGCAGCATTGAGACAACTGGCTATGGCTACACCTTC. V is TRBV29-1 and J is TRBJ1-2; no reliable D call. The CDR3 has 12 amino acids. The germline V gene encodes CDR1 SQVTM and CDR2 ANQGSEA.

This clonotype occurred a few times. V is TRBV27 and J is TRBJ2-3; 8 bases line up with TRBD2. CDR1 is MNHEY and CDR2 is SMNVEV in the germline V gene (reference sequence). The CDR3 loop spans 15 amino acids. With V trimmed by 6 bases and J by 3 bases, 8 bases remained unmatched. The CDR3 DNA follows: TGTGCCAGCAGCGGGAATAGCGGGGCGACAGATACGCAGTATTTT. The encoded protein is CASSGNSGATDTQYF.

The CDR3 protein is CASSLGEGTGSPYGYTF. CDR3 nucleotide sequence: TGTGCCAGCAGCTTAGGAGAAGGGACAGGGTCCCCCTATGGCTACACCTTC. The chain couples TRBV7-9 to TRBJ1-2; 9 bases are a match to TRBD1. CDR1 and CDR2 from the germline V gene are SEHNR and FQNEAQ (reference sequence). The trim removed 1 base at V and 4 bases at J, leaving 10 bases unmatched. This CDR3 region has 17 residues.

In nucleotides, the CDR3 is TGTGCCAGCAGCTTAGGGCAGCAGGGGGCAGGGGGAAACACCATATATTTT. It yields the protein CASSLGQQGAGGNTIYF. The genes are TRBV7-8 and TRBJ1-3, with 8 bases fitting TRBD1. Germline V gene data show CDR1 as SGHVS and CDR2 as FQNEAQ. The CDR3 consists of 17 residues. J lost 4 bases, V lost 1 base, and 9 bases had no gene match.

The chain has TRBV10-3 and TRBJ2-2; D is possibly TRBD1 (5 bases). The CDR3 spans 14 residues. Germline CDR1 and CDR2: ENHRY and SYGVKD. Trimming stripped 6 bases from V and 6 bases from J, with 14 bases between. The DNA for the CDR3 is TGTGCCATCAGAATGACAGATTTGGCCGGGGAGCTGTTTTTT. It yields the protein CAIRMTDLAGELFF.

This clonotype has only a few counts. V usage is TRBV20-1 and J usage is TRBJ2-3, with TRBD1 matching 8 bases. The V and J ends lost 1 base and 2 bases, in that order; junction bases with no gene match: 8. Germline assignment: CDR1 DFQATT and CDR2 SNEGSKA (reference sequence). CDR3 length equals 16 residues. The CDR3 DNA reads as TGCAGTGCTAGAGGGCCGGGACAGGTAAACACAGATACGCAGTATTTT. Translating it yields CSARGPGQVNTDTQYF.

This clonotype occurred a few times. The chain uses TRBV12-3 or TRBV12-4 and TRBJ2-1, with no clear D. With 5 bases removed from V and 5 bases from J, the gap between germline ends came to 10 bases. This CDR3 has 13 amino acids. The CDR3 is CASSAGSHNEQFF. The CDR3 nucleotides read TGTGCCAGCAGTGCCGGGTCCCACAATGAGCAGTTCTTC.

The gene calls are TRBV4-2 and TRBJ2-5; D gene unclear. Germline CDR1 and CDR2: LGHNA and YNFKEQ. The ends were cut back, 0 bases at V and 5 bases at J, with 16 bases in the middle. The CDR3 consists of 16 residues. The CDR3 here is CASSQEVPQSRETQYF. DNA for the CDR3: TGTGCCAGCAGCCAAGAAGTGCCGCAGTCGCGGGAGACCCAGTACTTC.

The V call is TRBV6-2 or TRBV6-3, the J call TRBJ2-7, with 7 bases matching TRBD1. V lost 10 bases to trimming and J lost 2 bases; unmatched junction nucleotides: 11. There are 14 residues in the CDR3. Per the germline V gene, CDR1 is MNHEY and CDR2 is SVGEGT. The CDR3 sequence is CATRSTGTPYEQYF. CDR3 in DNA: TGTGCCACCCGATCGACAGGGACCCCCTACGAGCAGTACTTC.

This clonotype was observed many times. This chain uses TRBV7-2 with TRBJ2-6, with D tentatively TRBD2 (5 bases). CDR3 length: 16 residues. Trimming took 8 bases from V and 9 from J, leaving 23 bases between them. Per germline, CDR1 SGHTA and CDR2 FQGNSA. The CDR3 loop is CASGKSPGQEVNVLTF. DNA for the CDR3: TGTGCCAGCGGAAAGTCCCCTGGTCAGGAGGTCAACGTCCTGACTTTC.

Ten or more counts support this clonotype. The rearrangement joins TRBV5-1 to TRBJ2-7; D gene ambiguous. In germline, CDR1 is SGHRS, CDR2 YFSETQ. The CDR3 covers 14 residues. Trimming stripped 6 bases from V and 2 bases from J, with 15 bases between. The CDR3: CASKGVEQAYEQYF. CDR3 sequence (DNA): TGCGCCAGCAAGGGTGTGGAGCAGGCCTACGAGCAGTACTTC.

This clonotype was detected a few times. The chain employs TRBV5-6 and TRBJ2-5, with D hard to call. This CDR3 has 14 amino acids. Looked up from germline, CDR1 is SGHDT and CDR2 is YYEEEE. Trimming pared 2 bases from V and 6 bases from J, leaving 14 bases between. CDR3 nucleotides: TGTGCCAGCAGCTTCCCGGACCTAATCCAGACCCAGTACTTC. Amino acid sequence: CASSFPDLIQTQYF.

This clonotype was seen a single time. V is TRBV20-1 and J is TRBJ2-1; 10 bases map to TRBD2. CDR1 DFQATT and CDR2 SNEGSKA come from the germline V gene (reference sequence). The CDR3 is 15 amino acids. The ends lost 3 bases at V and 3 bases at J; junction bases unmatched: 5. For the CDR3, the DNA is TGCAGTGCTAGGGTCGGGACTAGCGACTACAATGAGCAGTTCTTC. Its protein product is CSARVGTSDYNEQFF.

CDR3 sequence (DNA): TGCAGTGCGCTGGACTTTTTCTACAATGAGCAGTTCTTC. Its protein product is CSALDFFYNEQFF. This rearrangement joins TRBV20-1 to TRBJ2-1, with a weak D call TRBD2 (5 bases). Trimming left V 6 bases short and J 3 bases short, with 12 bases between. Germline lookup yields CDR1 DFQATT and CDR2 SNEGSKA (reference sequence). This CDR3 is built from 13 residues.

The chain couples TRBV7-9 to TRBJ2-1; TRBD1 matches 8 bases. The V segment lost 2 bases and the J segment 4 bases; nucleotides outside the gene matches: 7. CDR1 is SEHNR, CDR2 FQNEAQ, per germline (reference sequence). This CDR3 contains 16 residues. The DNA of the CDR3 is TGTGCCAGCAGCTTAAACAGGGGGATTAGATACAATGAGCAGTTCTTC. Amino acids: CASSLNRGIRYNEQFF. The full variable domain, completed using reference TRBV7-9 and TRBJ2-1, is DTGVSQNPRHKITKRGQNVTFRCDPISEHNRLYWYRQTLGQGPEFLTYFQNEAQLEKSRLLSDRFSAERPKGSFSTLEIQRTEQGDSAMYLCASSLNRGIRYNEQFFGPGTRLTVL.

A few counts support this clonotype. The chain combines TRBV2 with TRBJ2-1; tentatively, D is TRBD1 (6 bases). The CDR3 spans 15 residues. Germline CDR1 reads SNHLY; CDR2 reads FYNNEI. V shed 2 bases and J shed 8 bases, with 16 bases lying between them. This chain's CDR3 is CASSERQGIFHEQFF. CDR3 sequence (DNA): TGTGCCAGCAGTGAAAGGCAGGGGATCTTTCATGAGCAGTTCTTC.

This sequence joins TRBV15 and TRBJ2-5, with TRBD1 identical over 9 bases. Germline V gene sequence: CDR1 LNHNV, CDR2 YYDKDF (reference sequence). Trimming at V came to 8 bases and at J to 5 bases, leaving 9 bases not matched to a gene. The CDR3 totals 14 residues. CDR3 sequence reads: CATGRDRASETQYF. The CDR3 nucleotides are TGTGCCACCGGGAGGGACAGGGCCTCTGAGACCCAGTACTTC.

About this clonotype: A junction boundary mismatches the germline segment, possibly from a read error. V is TRBV12-3 or TRBV12-4 and J is TRBJ2-1; possible D gene TRBD2, 5 bases. The CDR3 runs to 17 residues. The CDR3 reads CASSLELGSRHFNEQFF. CDR3 nucleotide sequence: TGTGCCAGCAGCTTAGAGTTGGGGAGCCGACACTTCAATGAGCAGTTCTTC.

This clonotype has only a few counts. CDR3 amino acids: CASSFLGDMSQHF. CDR3 nucleotides: TGTGCCAGCAGTTTTCTAGGGGACATGTCCCAGCATTTT. The gene calls are TRBV28 and TRBJ1-5; TRBD1 is a possible D gene (6 bases). Trimming shortened V by 3 bases and J by 11 bases, and 14 bases separated the two germline ends. Germline CDR1 and CDR2: MDHEN and SYDVKM. The CDR3 is 13 amino acids.